A selection of T cell receptor beta chains follows, all from one sample in a study of blood T cell repertoires in COVID-19. Assay: immunoSEQ multiplex PCR; the TCRdb copy retains only in-frame clones and omits some. The sample gives 95,000 to 120,000 clones, 75% to 90% of which show up once; approximately 4.5% is in the top ten. Sequencing was carried out using peripheral blood. Every receptor here comes from a woman in her forties or fifties with acute or convalescent COVID-19. Each CDR3 is given with its conserved first and last residue. The D gene is left open where the match is weak. Not every row has a clone size; where given, it reads once, few, many or a size class.

clone_size: NA; j_call: TRBJ2-1; d_call: TRBD2; v_call: TRBV24-1; cdr3_aa: CATSDPAGGHYEQFF; cdr3_nt: TGTGCCACCAGTGATCCGGCGGGGGGGCACTATGAGCAGTTCTTC
clone_size: NA; j_call: TRBJ2-7; d_call: TRBD2; v_call: TRBV6-5; cdr3_aa: CASRRAGDSYEQYF; cdr3_nt: TGTGCCAGCCGACGGGCGGGGGATTCCTACGAGCAGTACTTC
clone_size: NA; j_call: TRBJ1-1; d_call: NA; v_call: TRBV7-9; cdr3_aa: CASSLRGGETEAFF; cdr3_nt: TGTGCCAGCAGCTTACGGGGTGGGGAGACTGAAGCTTTCTTT
clone_size: NA; j_call: TRBJ2-2; d_call: TRBD1; v_call: TRBV19; cdr3_aa: CASSGTGANTGELFF; cdr3_nt: TGTGCCAGTAGTGGCACAGGGGCGAACACCGGGGAGCTGTTTTTT
clone_size: NA; j_call: TRBJ1-3; d_call: NA; v_call: TRBV7-9; cdr3_aa: CASSLAGAAGNTIYF; cdr3_nt: TGTGCCAGCAGCTTAGCGGGTGCGGCTGGAAACACCATATATTTT
clone_size: NA; j_call: TRBJ2-1; d_call: TRBD2; v_call: TRBV30; cdr3_aa: CAWSARVAGEDDEQFF; cdr3_nt: TGTGCCTGGAGTGCCCGGGTAGCGGGAGAAGATGATGAGCAGTTCTTC
clone_size: NA; j_call: TRBJ1-1; d_call: NA; v_call: TRBV10-3; cdr3_aa: CAISGQGLNTEAFF; cdr3_nt: TGTGCCATCAGTGGCCAGGGTTTGAACACTGAAGCTTTCTTT
clone_size: once; j_call: TRBJ2-7; d_call: NA; v_call: TRBV6-5; cdr3_aa: CASSYGGTYEQYF; cdr3_nt: TGTGCCAGCAGTTACGGCGGAACCTACGAGCAGTACTTC
clone_size: NA; j_call: TRBJ2-7; d_call: NA; v_call: TRBV24-1; cdr3_aa: CATSDPGQSYEQYF; cdr3_nt: TGTGCCACCAGTGACCCTGGACAGTCCTACGAGCAGTACTTC
clone_size: NA; j_call: TRBJ2-3; d_call: TRBD2; v_call: TRBV6-6; cdr3_aa: CATIVEAGVRTDTQYF; cdr3_nt: TGTGCCACCATAGTCGAAGCGGGAGTGCGCACAGATACGCAGTATTTT
clone_size: NA; j_call: TRBJ1-4; d_call: NA; v_call: TRBV15; cdr3_aa: CATSRDYNEKLFF; cdr3_nt: TGTGCCACCAGTAGGGACTATAATGAAAAACTGTTTTTT
clone_size: NA; j_call: TRBJ1-1; d_call: NA; v_call: TRBV11-2; cdr3_aa: CASSFPGGLNTEAFF; cdr3_nt: TGTGCCAGCAGCTTCCCGGGGGGTCTGAACACTGAAGCTTTCTTT
clone_size: NA; j_call: TRBJ1-3; d_call: NA; v_call: TRBV18; cdr3_aa: CASSPPDRGNTIYF; cdr3_nt: TGTGCCAGCTCACCACCCGACAGGGGAAACACCATATATTTT
clone_size: NA; j_call: TRBJ2-3; d_call: NA; v_call: TRBV3-1/TRBV3-2; cdr3_aa: CASTKTLRWDTQYF; cdr3_nt: TGTGCCAGCACTAAAACCCTCCGCTGGGATACGCAGTATTTT
clone_size: NA; j_call: TRBJ1-5; d_call: NA; v_call: TRBV28; cdr3_aa: CASSFRGQPQHF; cdr3_nt: TGTGCCAGCAGTTTTCGGGGTCAGCCCCAGCATTTT
clone_size: NA; j_call: TRBJ2-7; d_call: NA; v_call: TRBV10-2; cdr3_aa: CASSDHTYEQYF; cdr3_nt: TGCGCCAGCAGTGACCACACCTACGAGCAGTACTTC
clone_size: NA; j_call: TRBJ2-7; d_call: TRBD2; v_call: TRBV7-4; cdr3_aa: CASSLGTSGRYEQYF; cdr3_nt: TGTGCCAGCAGCCTTGGGACTAGCGGGAGGTACGAGCAGTACTTC
clone_size: NA; j_call: TRBJ1-6; d_call: TRBD1; v_call: TRBV2; cdr3_aa: CASRLGWTGYNSPLHF; cdr3_nt: TGTGCCAGCAGGTTGGGTTGGACAGGCTATAATTCACCCCTCCACTTT
clone_size: NA; j_call: TRBJ2-7; d_call: TRBD2; v_call: TRBV9; cdr3_aa: CASSVGAGAYEQYF; cdr3_nt: TGTGCCAGCAGCGTAGGGGCGGGGGCCTACGAGCAGTACTTC
clone_size: NA; j_call: TRBJ2-5; d_call: NA; v_call: TRBV11-3; cdr3_aa: CASSLGQGRETQYF; cdr3_nt: TGTGCCAGCAGCTTAGGGCAGGGAAGAGAGACCCAGTACTTC
clone_size: NA; j_call: TRBJ1-2; d_call: NA; v_call: TRBV2; cdr3_aa: CASWYTNYGYTF; cdr3_nt: TGTGCCAGCTGGTACACCAACTATGGCTACACCTTC
clone_size: NA; j_call: TRBJ2-1; d_call: NA; v_call: TRBV28; cdr3_aa: CASSRTANSYNEQFF; cdr3_nt: TGTGCCAGCAGTCGGACTGCTAACTCCTACAATGAGCAGTTCTTC
clone_size: NA; j_call: TRBJ1-4; d_call: TRBD1; v_call: TRBV4-1; cdr3_aa: CASSRWTGLANEKLFF; cdr3_nt: TGCGCCAGCAGCCGATGGACAGGGCTAGCTAATGAAAAACTGTTTTTT
clone_size: NA; j_call: TRBJ1-2; d_call: TRBD1; v_call: TRBV7-2; cdr3_aa: CASSPGQGRGYTF; cdr3_nt: TGTGCCAGCAGTCCTGGACAGGGCCGTGGCTACACCTTC
clone_size: NA; j_call: TRBJ2-1; d_call: NA; v_call: TRBV7-2; cdr3_aa: CASSLGRNEQFF; cdr3_nt: TGTGCCAGCAGCTTAGGTCGGAATGAGCAGTTCTTC
clone_size: NA; j_call: TRBJ2-2; d_call: NA; v_call: TRBV18; cdr3_aa: CASSSGQANTGELFF; cdr3_nt: TGTGCCAGCTCATCGGGACAAGCCAACACCGGGGAGCTGTTTTTT
clone_size: NA; j_call: TRBJ1-1; d_call: TRBD1; v_call: TRBV10-3; cdr3_aa: CAIKGGQGLNTEAFF; cdr3_nt: TGTGCCATCAAGGGGGGACAGGGCTTGAACACTGAAGCTTTCTTT
clone_size: NA; j_call: TRBJ1-6; d_call: NA; v_call: TRBV30; cdr3_aa: CAWSVGGRDSPLHF; cdr3_nt: TGTGCCTGGAGTGTAGGGGGGAGGGATTCACCCCTCCACTTT
clone_size: once; j_call: TRBJ2-1; d_call: NA; v_call: TRBV20-1; cdr3_aa: CSASAGVGYNEQFF; cdr3_nt: TGCAGTGCTAGTGCCGGGGTAGGCTACAATGAGCAGTTCTTC
clone_size: NA; j_call: TRBJ2-1; d_call: TRBD1; v_call: TRBV10-1; cdr3_aa: CASTDRGRNEQFF; cdr3_nt: TGCGCCAGCACGGACAGGGGAAGAAATGAGCAGTTCTTC
clone_size: NA; j_call: TRBJ1-1; d_call: NA; v_call: TRBV5-4; cdr3_aa: CASRPGGLRNTEAFF; cdr3_nt: TGTGCCAGCAGACCGGGGGGGTTAAGGAACACTGAAGCTTTCTTT
clone_size: NA; j_call: TRBJ2-4; d_call: TRBD1; v_call: TRBV19; cdr3_aa: CASSEQGAGGIQYF; cdr3_nt: TGTGCCAGTTCAGAGCAGGGGGCAGGAGGCATTCAGTACTTC
clone_size: NA; j_call: TRBJ1-1; d_call: NA; v_call: TRBV28; cdr3_aa: CASSLAALEAFF; cdr3_nt: TGTGCCAGCAGTTTAGCGGCTCTTGAAGCTTTCTTT
clone_size: NA; j_call: TRBJ2-1; d_call: TRBD2; v_call: TRBV3-1/TRBV3-2; cdr3_aa: CASSQGATSSLLGNEQFF; cdr3_nt: TGTGCCAGCAGCCAAGGAGCGACTAGCTCCCTTTTGGGGAATGAGCAGTTCTTC
clone_size: NA; j_call: TRBJ2-2; d_call: TRBD1; v_call: TRBV7-6; cdr3_aa: CASSLQDRGRWYTGELFF; cdr3_nt: TGTGCCAGCAGCTTACAGGACAGGGGGCGCTGGTACACCGGGGAGCTGTTTTTT
clone_size: NA; j_call: TRBJ2-5; d_call: NA; v_call: TRBV24-1; cdr3_aa: CATSDGASETQYF; cdr3_nt: TGTGCCACCAGTGATGGAGCGTCGGAGACCCAGTACTTC
clone_size: once; j_call: TRBJ2-7; d_call: NA; v_call: TRBV5-6; cdr3_aa: CASSLVGRNLFGEQYF; cdr3_nt: TGTGCCAGCAGCTTGGTTGGGAGAAATCTGTTTGGCGAGCAGTACTTC
clone_size: NA; j_call: TRBJ2-7; d_call: NA; v_call: TRBV13; cdr3_aa: CASSFRQSYEQYF; cdr3_nt: TGTGCCAGCAGCTTCCGACAGTCCTACGAGCAGTACTTC
clone_size: once; j_call: TRBJ2-6; d_call: NA; v_call: TRBV4-1; cdr3_aa: CASSQAGWGAGANVLTF; cdr3_nt: TGCGCCAGCAGCCAAGCGGGATGGGGGGCTGGGGCCAACGTCCTGACTTTC
clone_size: NA; j_call: TRBJ1-1; d_call: NA; v_call: TRBV3-1/TRBV3-2; cdr3_aa: CASSQGGRVTTEAFF; cdr3_nt: TGTGCCAGCAGCCAAGGGGGCAGGGTGACCACTGAAGCTTTCTTT
clone_size: NA; j_call: TRBJ2-1; d_call: NA; v_call: TRBV3-1/TRBV3-2; cdr3_aa: CASSQGLEQFF; cdr3_nt: TGTGCCAGCAGCCAAGGACTGGAGCAGTTCTTC
clone_size: NA; j_call: TRBJ1-1; d_call: NA; v_call: TRBV19; cdr3_aa: CASSMEGGGTEAFF; cdr3_nt: TGTGCCAGTAGTATGGAGGGCGGGGGGACTGAAGCTTTCTTT
clone_size: NA; j_call: TRBJ2-5; d_call: TRBD1; v_call: TRBV2; cdr3_aa: CASSEYRGLQETQYF; cdr3_nt: TGTGCCAGCAGTGAATACAGGGGCCTCCAAGAGACCCAGTACTTC
clone_size: few; j_call: TRBJ2-7; d_call: NA; v_call: TRBV5-1; cdr3_aa: CASSPGGTGYNEQYF; cdr3_nt: TGCGCCAGCAGCCCGGGAGGGACAGGGTACAACGAGCAGTACTTC
clone_size: NA; j_call: TRBJ1-1; d_call: TRBD1; v_call: TRBV11-3; cdr3_aa: CASSPQGSAEAFF; cdr3_nt: TGTGCCAGCAGCCCACAGGGGAGCGCTGAAGCTTTCTTT
clone_size: NA; j_call: TRBJ2-1; d_call: TRBD2; v_call: TRBV10-3; cdr3_aa: CAISESVAGVVGNEQFF; cdr3_nt: TGTGCCATCAGTGAGTCGGTAGCGGGAGTTGTTGGTAATGAGCAGTTCTTC
clone_size: NA; j_call: TRBJ2-1; d_call: NA; v_call: TRBV7-9; cdr3_aa: CASRLDPLSAKRVHNEQFF; cdr3_nt: TGTGCCAGCAGACTAGACCCCCTAAGCGCGAAAAGAGTTCACAATGAGCAGTTCTTC
clone_size: NA; j_call: TRBJ1-1; d_call: NA; v_call: TRBV18; cdr3_aa: CASSPQTGTLAEAFF; cdr3_nt: TGTGCCAGCTCACCTCAGACAGGAACCCTCGCTGAAGCTTTCTTT
clone_size: NA; j_call: TRBJ2-3; d_call: NA; v_call: TRBV2; cdr3_aa: CASSERDSTDTQYF; cdr3_nt: TGTGCCAGCAGTGAAAGGGACTCTACAGATACGCAGTATTTT
clone_size: NA; j_call: TRBJ2-1; d_call: TRBD2; v_call: TRBV3-1/TRBV3-2; cdr3_aa: CASSQVPSGTQFF; cdr3_nt: TGTGCCAGCAGCCAAGTACCTAGCGGGACACAGTTCTTC
clone_size: NA; j_call: TRBJ1-6; d_call: NA; v_call: TRBV10-3; cdr3_aa: CATRGRNSPLHF; cdr3_nt: TGTGCCACCCGAGGGCGGAATTCACCCCTCCACTTT
clone_size: NA; j_call: TRBJ2-7; d_call: NA; v_call: TRBV7-2; cdr3_aa: CASSPRDTGGSYEQYF; cdr3_nt: TGTGCCAGCAGCCCCCGCGATACGGGTGGGAGCTACGAGCAGTACTTC
clone_size: NA; j_call: TRBJ1-2; d_call: TRBD1; v_call: TRBV18; cdr3_aa: CASSPRDRGYHYGYTF; cdr3_nt: TGTGCCAGCTCACCCCGGGACAGGGGGTATCACTATGGCTACACCTTC
clone_size: few; j_call: TRBJ2-1; d_call: NA; v_call: TRBV5-8; cdr3_aa: CASSLQYSVDSYNEQFF; cdr3_nt: TGTGCCAGCAGCTTACAGTACTCGGTGGACTCCTACAATGAGCAGTTCTTC
clone_size: NA; j_call: TRBJ1-2; d_call: NA; v_call: TRBV19; cdr3_aa: CASDSSAGALYGYTF; cdr3_nt: TGTGCCAGCGACTCGTCCGCGGGGGCCCTCTATGGCTACACCTTC
clone_size: NA; j_call: TRBJ2-7; d_call: TRBD1; v_call: TRBV2; cdr3_aa: CASTRGTVYEQYF; cdr3_nt: TGTGCCAGCACGAGGGGGACAGTCTACGAGCAGTACTTC
clone_size: NA; j_call: TRBJ1-6; d_call: NA; v_call: TRBV11-2; cdr3_aa: CASSSPGTSAGNSPLHF; cdr3_nt: TGTGCCAGCAGCTCTCCCGGGACGTCGGCGGGGAATTCACCCCTCCACTTT
clone_size: NA; j_call: TRBJ1-1; d_call: NA; v_call: TRBV11-2; cdr3_aa: CASSLGTALEAFF; cdr3_nt: TGTGCCAGCAGCTTAGGGACAGCTTTGGAAGCTTTCTTT
clone_size: NA; j_call: TRBJ2-1; d_call: NA; v_call: TRBV27; cdr3_aa: CASSFQRAGLVANEQFF; cdr3_nt: TGTGCCAGCAGTTTCCAGAGGGCGGGCCTTGTCGCCAATGAGCAGTTCTTC